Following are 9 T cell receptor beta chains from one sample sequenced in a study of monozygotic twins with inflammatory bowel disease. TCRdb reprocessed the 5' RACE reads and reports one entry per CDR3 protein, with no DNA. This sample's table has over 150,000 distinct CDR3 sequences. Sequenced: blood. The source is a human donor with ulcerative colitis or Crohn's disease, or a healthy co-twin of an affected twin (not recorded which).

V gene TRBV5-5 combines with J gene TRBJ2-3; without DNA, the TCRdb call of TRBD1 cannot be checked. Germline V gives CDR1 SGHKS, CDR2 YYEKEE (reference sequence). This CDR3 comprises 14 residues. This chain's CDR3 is CASTPRGATDTQYF.

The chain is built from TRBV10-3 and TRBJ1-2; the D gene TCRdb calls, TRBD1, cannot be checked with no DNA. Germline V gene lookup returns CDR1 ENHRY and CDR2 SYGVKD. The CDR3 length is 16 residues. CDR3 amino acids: CAISESADKRNYGYTF.

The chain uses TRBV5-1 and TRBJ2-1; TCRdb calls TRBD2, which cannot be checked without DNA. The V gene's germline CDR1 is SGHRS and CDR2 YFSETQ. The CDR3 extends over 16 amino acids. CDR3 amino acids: CASSSPAGLGSNEQFF. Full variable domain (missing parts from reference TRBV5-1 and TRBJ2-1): KAGVTQTPRYLIKTRGQQVTLSCSPISGHRSVSWYQQTPGQGLQFLFEYFSETQRNKGNFPGRFSGRQFSNSRSEMNVSTLELGDSALYLCASSSPAGLGSNEQFFGPGTRLTVL.

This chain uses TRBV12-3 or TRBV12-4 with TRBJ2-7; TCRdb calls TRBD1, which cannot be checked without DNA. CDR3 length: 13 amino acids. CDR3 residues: CASSQKGTYEQYF.

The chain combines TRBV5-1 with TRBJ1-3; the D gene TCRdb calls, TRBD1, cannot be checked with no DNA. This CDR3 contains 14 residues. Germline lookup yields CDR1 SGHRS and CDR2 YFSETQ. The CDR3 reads CASSDRPSGNTIYF.

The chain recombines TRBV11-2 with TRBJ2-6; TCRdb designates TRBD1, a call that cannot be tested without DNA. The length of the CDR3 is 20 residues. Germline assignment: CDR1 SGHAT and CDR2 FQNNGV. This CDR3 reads CASSRTQKFRESSGANVLTF. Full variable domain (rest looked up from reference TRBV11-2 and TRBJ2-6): EAGVAQSPRYKIIEKRQSVAFWCNPISGHATLYWYQQILGQGPKLLIQFQNNGVVDDSQLPKDRFSAERLKGVDSTLKIQPAKLEDSAVYLCASSRTQKFRESSGANVLTFGAGSRLTVL.

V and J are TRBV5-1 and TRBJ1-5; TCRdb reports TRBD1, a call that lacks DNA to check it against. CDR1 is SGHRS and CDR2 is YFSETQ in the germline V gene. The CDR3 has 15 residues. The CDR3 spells CASSLGGGSNQPQHF. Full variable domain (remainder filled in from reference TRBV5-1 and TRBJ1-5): KAGVTQTPRYLIKTRGQQVTLSCSPISGHRSVSWYQQTPGQGLQFLFEYFSETQRNKGNFPGRFSGRQFSNSRSEMNVSTLELGDSALYLCASSLGGGSNQPQHFGDGTRLSIL.

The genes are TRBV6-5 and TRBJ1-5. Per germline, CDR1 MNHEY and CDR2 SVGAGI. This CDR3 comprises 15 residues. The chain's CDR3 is CASSYRGQGNQPQHF.

This chain's CDR3 is CSALTGYENTIYF. The chain recombines TRBV29-1 with TRBJ1-3; TCRdb returns TRBD1, unconfirmable since there is no DNA. Germline CDR1 SQVTM, CDR2 ANQGSEA. This CDR3 region has 13 residues.